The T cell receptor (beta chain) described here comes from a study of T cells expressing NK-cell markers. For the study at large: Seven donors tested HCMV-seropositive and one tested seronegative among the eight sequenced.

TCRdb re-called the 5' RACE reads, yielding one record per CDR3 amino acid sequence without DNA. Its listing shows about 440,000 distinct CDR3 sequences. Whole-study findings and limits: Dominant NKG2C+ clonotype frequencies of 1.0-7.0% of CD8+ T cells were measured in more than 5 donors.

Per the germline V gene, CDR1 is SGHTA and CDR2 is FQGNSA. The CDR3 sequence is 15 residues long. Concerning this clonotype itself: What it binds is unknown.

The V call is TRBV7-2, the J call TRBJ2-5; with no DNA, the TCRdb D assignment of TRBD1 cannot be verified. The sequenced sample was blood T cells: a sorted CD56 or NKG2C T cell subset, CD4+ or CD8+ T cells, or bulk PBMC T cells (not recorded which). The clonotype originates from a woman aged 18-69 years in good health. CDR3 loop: CASSLAGQGLETQYF.